The entry that follows covers one TCR beta chain sequence. Method: immunoSEQ multiplex PCR; TCRdb's copy keeps in-frame clones and lacks some. The table shows about 100,000 clones, with around 87% occurring only once. This record comes from a study of blood T cell repertoires in COVID-19. The sequence derives from a woman in her twenties or thirties with acute or convalescent COVID-19. The sequenced sample was peripheral blood.

Here the CDR3 reads CATGEPNLGNTIYF. The CDR3, as DNA: TGTGCCACCGGGGAGCCGAACCTTGGAAACACCATATATTTT. V is TRBV28 and J is TRBJ1-3; D unclear. V lost 10 bases and J lost 3, with 16 bases in between. The CDR3 sequence is 14 residues long. Germline-derived CDR1 and CDR2 are MDHEN and SYDVKM.